The 8 T cell receptor beta chains reported below all come from one sample, sequenced in a study of cytomegalovirus exposure and HLA in healthy donors (dated by TCRdb to 2016 to 2017). Receptor amplification or capture employed the immunoSEQ multiplex PCR assay. A mixture of 60 forward primers for TCR Vbeta segments and 13 reverse primers for TCR Jbeta segments was used in the multiplex PCR. TCRdb took this table from immuneACCESS and kept in-frame rearrangements with V and J called. Such tables lack part of the clones; where checked against another copy, unresolved V genes explain under half of the gap, and the rest is unexplained. This sample comprises over 150,000 clones, approximately 82% of them detected only once. The biggest ten clones account for over 4.5% of the sample. The sequencing input was PBMCs. The receptors derive from a male donor in good health and CMV-seronegative.

This chain uses TRBV19 with TRBJ2-1; 12 nucleotides agree with TRBD2. V shed 7 bases and J 0 bases; nucleotides not matched to a gene: 4. The CDR3 loop spans 16 amino acids. Germline CDR1 reads LNHDA; CDR2 reads SQIVND (reference sequence). Here the CDR3 reads CASTLTSGSSYNEQFF. In DNA form, the CDR3 reads TGTGCCAGTACCTTGACTAGCGGGAGCTCCTACAATGAGCAGTTCTTC.

The chain couples TRBV2 to TRBJ2-7; tentative D call: TRBD1 (6 bases). The CDR3 totals 13 residues. V lost 5 bases and J lost 5, with 13 bases in between. The germline V gene encodes CDR1 SNHLY and CDR2 FYNNEI. The CDR3 DNA reads TGTGCCAGCAGTCCTCAGGGGCCAGACGAGCAGTACTTC. It codes for CASSPQGPDEQYF.

The gene calls are TRBV7-8 and TRBJ1-2; no reliable D call. The V and J ends lost 1 base and 7 bases respectively, with 13 bases between them. The CDR3 extends over 14 amino acids. Germline V gene data show CDR1 as SGHVS and CDR2 as FQNEAQ. CDR3 amino acids: CASSLDALPGGYTF. In DNA form, the CDR3 reads TGTGCCAGCAGCTTAGACGCGCTTCCTGGTGGCTACACCTTC.

V and J are TRBV1 and TRBJ2-5; the DNA was not compared with TRBD2, the D call given in the table. TRBV1 corresponds to a pseudogene. The CDR3 is 13 residues long. CDR3 residues: CTSSLRFGETQYF. The DNA of the CDR3 is TGCACCAGCAGCCTAAGATTCGGAGAGACCCAGTACTTC.

The sample holds a few counts of this clone. The rearrangement uses TRBV4-2 and TRBJ2-2; TRBD1 aligns across 11 bases. The CDR3 is made up of 16 amino acids. V was pared by 4 bases and J by 6 bases, with 7 bases of the junction left unmatched. The germline CDR1 and CDR2 sequences are LGHNA and YNFKEQ. The CDR3 nucleotides are TGTGCCAGCAGCCTCGGACCGGGACAGGGGGCCGGGGAGCTGTTTTTT. Its translation is CASSLGPGQGAGELFF.

The rearrangement links TRBV2 to TRBJ2-7; D unresolved. CDR1 and CDR2 (germline): SNHLY, FYNNEI. Trimming shortened V by 6 bases and J by 0 bases, and 6 bases separated the two germline ends. This CDR3 spans 12 amino acids. The CDR3 loop is CASRQNSYEQYF. Written as DNA, the CDR3 is TGTGCCAGCAGACAAAACTCCTACGAGCAGTACTTC.

V gene TRBV5-1 combines with J gene TRBJ1-1, with D unresolved. Trimming removed 4 bases at V and 0 bases at J, with 16 bases between. Per germline, CDR1 SGHRS and CDR2 YFSETQ. CDR3 length: 16 amino acids. In nucleotides, the CDR3 is TGCGCCAGCAGCGGAGGCGGAAACAGATTGAACACTGAAGCTTTCTTT. It yields the protein CASSGGGNRLNTEAFF.

This chain joins TRBV6-5 and TRBJ2-5; TRBD2 is a possible D gene (6 bases). Trimming took off 6 bases at V and 3 bases at J, with 11 bases between the two ends. CDR1 and CDR2 (germline): MNHEY, SVGAGI. This CDR3 has 13 amino acids. The CDR3 DNA sequence: TGTGCCAGCAGCGGGACTGAAAAAGAGACCCAGTACTTC. It specifies CASSGTEKETQYF.